The 30 T cell receptor beta chains given below trace back to one sample, sequenced in a study of T cell changes during pregnancy in multiple sclerosis. Measured with immunoSEQ multiplex PCR; TCRdb has only the in-frame clones, and not every one. In the table there are tens of thousands of clones, 92% of which are singletons. The sequences come from CD8+ T cells from peripheral blood mononuclear cells, collected in the third trimester of pregnancy. Source of these receptors: a female donor in good health, enrolled as a control in a pregnancy study.

This clone was picked up one time. V usage is TRBV4-3 and J usage is TRBJ2-3; TRBD2 matches at 8 bases. CDR3 length: 15 amino acids. Germline V gives CDR1 LGHNA, CDR2 YSLEER. Germline trimming cut 3 bases from V and 4 bases from J; bases unmatched to any gene: 6. CDR3 loop: CASSQGAGVADTQYF. CDR3 sequence (DNA): TGCGCCAGCAGCCAGGGAGCGGGGGTGGCAGATACGCAGTATTTT.

CDR3: CASSPGHTTEAFF. The CDR3 region has the DNA TGTGCCAGCAGCCCGGGACACACTACCGAAGCTTTCTTT. This sequence joins TRBV7-6 and TRBJ1-1, with a tentative D call TRBD1 (6 bases). V shed 5 bases and J shed 8 bases, with 15 bases lying between them. The CDR3 runs to 13 residues. CDR1 is SGHVS, CDR2 FNYEAQ, per germline.

The chain is built from TRBV9 and TRBJ2-2; a possible D gene is TRBD1 (5 bases). Trimming pared 3 bases from V and 3 bases from J, leaving 15 bases between. Germline values: CDR1 SGDLS, CDR2 YYNGEE. This CDR3 has 16 residues. CDR3 in DNA: TGTGCCAGCAGCGCCCCCAGGGAAATGGACACCGGGGAGCTGTTTTTT. This gives the protein CASSAPREMDTGELFF.

The chain employs TRBV13 and TRBJ2-3, with 8 bases identical to TRBD2. The CDR3 runs 15 residues. With V trimmed by 2 bases and J by 5 bases, 6 bases remained unmatched. Germline CDR1 PRHDT, CDR2 FYEKMQ (reference sequence). CDR3 sequence reads: CASSLYGGAIDTQYF. CDR3 in DNA: TGTGCCAGCAGCTTATACGGGGGGGCGATAGATACGCAGTATTTT.

The gene calls are TRBV29-1 and TRBJ1-3; TRBD1 is a possible D gene (5 bases). The CDR3 has 17 residues. Germline V gene data show CDR1 as SQVTM and CDR2 as ANQGSEA. V lost 2 bases and J lost 0, with 17 bases in between. The CDR3 protein is CSVEIWSAGLSGNTIYF. Written as DNA, the CDR3 is TGCAGCGTTGAAATTTGGTCTGCAGGGCTCTCTGGAAACACCATATATTTT.

The chain carries TRBV5-8 and TRBJ1-5; D is perhaps TRBD1 (6 bases). This CDR3 region has 16 residues. V dropped 2 bases and J dropped 0 bases, with 12 bases sitting between them. Germline CDR1 and CDR2: SGHTS and YDEGEE. For the CDR3, the DNA is TGTGCCAGCAGCTTCGAAGGACAGCCTAGCAATCAGCCCCAGCATTTT. It specifies CASSFEGQPSNQPQHF.

This clone was seen just once. The chain joins TRBV7-3 to TRBJ2-3, with D possibly being TRBD2 (5 bases). The CDR3 totals 14 residues. V lost 5 bases to trimming and J lost 0 bases, with 9 bases between them. Germline CDR1 and CDR2: SGHTA and FQGTGA. The CDR3 coding sequence is TGTGCCAGCAGCCCTCCGGGAAGCACAGATACGCAGTATTTT. This sequence encodes CASSPPGSTDTQYF.

The chain is built from TRBV10-3 and TRBJ2-5, with TRBD1 matching over 7 bases. Losses at the gene ends were 10 bases for V and 1 base for J; bases not matched to a gene: 3. The germline V gene has CDR1 ENHRY and CDR2 SYGVKD. This CDR3 has 12 residues. CDR3 nucleotide sequence: TGTGCCACCAAGGGGGCCCAAGAGACCCAGTACTTC. Its translation: CATKGAQETQYF.

This chain joins TRBV6-1 and TRBJ1-2, with 7 nucleotides matching TRBD1. Germline V CDR1 and CDR2: MNHNS, SASEGT. CDR3 length: 15 amino acids. Germline trimming cut 0 bases from V and 4 bases from J; bases unmatched to any gene: 5. The CDR3 here is CASSEAFGTAYGYTF. DNA for the CDR3: TGTGCCAGCAGTGAAGCATTCGGGACAGCCTATGGCTACACCTTC.

The gene calls are TRBV2 and TRBJ2-7; no clear D. In germline, CDR1 is SNHLY, CDR2 FYNNEI. CDR3 length equals 13 residues. V was clipped by 6 bases and J by 2 bases, with 11 bases between them. CDR3 loop: CASRSFTAYEQYF. The DNA for the CDR3 is TGTGCCAGCAGAAGTTTTACAGCCTACGAGCAGTACTTC.

CDR3 nucleotides: TGTGCCAGCAGCCCCCTGGGACAGGGAAGGGATGGCTACACCTTC. This codes for CASSPLGQGRDGYTF. This chain connects TRBV7-2 to TRBJ1-2; 9 positions agree with TRBD1. The CDR3 is 15 amino acids. Germline lookup yields CDR1 SGHTA and CDR2 FQGNSA. The junction had 10 bases not matched to a gene; V was cut back by 5 bases and J by 6 bases.

The chain is built from TRBV5-1 and TRBJ1-2; 8 bases are shared with TRBD1. This CDR3 has 13 amino acids. The V segment lost 5 bases and the J segment 10 bases; nucleotides outside the gene matches: 10. CDR1 and CDR2 (germline): SGHRS, YFSETQ. CDR3 bases: TGCGCCAGCAGTTGGACAGGGAGTTTGGACTACACCTTC. Translating gives CASSWTGSLDYTF.

J is TRBJ1-5 and V is TRBV15; D might be TRBD1 (5 bases). Trimming took off 6 bases at V and 3 bases at J, with 6 bases between the two ends. The CDR3 spans 12 residues. Germline loops: CDR1 LNHNV, CDR2 YYDKDF (reference sequence). As DNA, the CDR3 is TGTGCCACCAGACAGGACAATCAGCCCCAGCATTTT. Its protein is CATRQDNQPQHF. The complete variable domain, with remaining parts taken from reference TRBV15 and TRBJ1-5, reads DAMVIQNPRYQVTQFGKPVTLSCSQTLNHNVMYWYQQKSSQAPKLLFHYYDKDFNNEADTPDNFQSRRPNTSFCFLDIRSPGLGDTAMYLCATRQDNQPQHFGDGTRLSIL.

The CDR3 region has the DNA TGTGCCAGCAGCCGGACAGGGAGCGGATACGAGCAGTACTTC. Protein sequence: CASSRTGSGYEQYF. J is TRBJ2-7 and V is TRBV7-2, with 8 nucleotides matching TRBD1. This CDR3 contains 14 residues. The V gene end was trimmed by 5 bases and the J gene end by 4 bases; junction bases not matched to a gene: 7. Germline V gene data show CDR1 as SGHTA and CDR2 as FQGNSA.

The chain links TRBV6-5 to TRBJ2-7, with D possibly being TRBD2 (5 bases). The V gene lost 9 bases and the J gene lost 1 base, with 13 bases spanning the gap. Germline V gene sequence: CDR1 MNHEY, CDR2 SVGAGI. CDR3 length equals 13 residues. Written as DNA, the CDR3 is TGTGCCAGTAGCTCGGGAAATTCCTACGAGCAGTACTTC. It encodes CASSSGNSYEQYF.

The chain joins TRBV2 to TRBJ2-5; 11 nucleotides line up with TRBD1. The length of the CDR3 is 13 residues. V trimming: 8 bases; J trimming: 5 bases; junction bases outside the gene matches: 4. Germline V gives CDR1 SNHLY, CDR2 FYNNEI. CDR3 residues: CASRDRGIETQYF. In DNA form, the CDR3 reads TGTGCCAGCCGGGACAGGGGGATTGAGACCCAGTACTTC.

The CDR3 is CASSFGDRFEQYF. The CDR3 DNA reads TGTGCCAGCAGCTTCGGGGATAGGTTTGAGCAGTACTTC. The V call is TRBV7-2, the J call TRBJ2-7, with a tentative D call TRBD2 (5 bases). CDR3 length: 13 amino acids. Deletions cut 3 bases from V and 7 bases from J, with 13 bases between. Germline V CDR1 and CDR2: SGHTA, FQGNSA.

This rearrangement joins TRBV10-3 to TRBJ2-7; perhaps TRBD2 as D (6 bases). The V gene lost 10 bases and the J gene lost 2 bases, with 15 bases spanning the gap. Germline V CDR1 and CDR2: ENHRY, SYGVKD. The CDR3 spans 13 residues. In DNA form, the CDR3 reads TGTGCCACCAATTACGGCGGGGCCTACGAGCAGTACTTC. Residues: CATNYGGAYEQYF.

Only one count was recorded for this clone. The genes are TRBV5-1 and TRBJ2-5, with 12 bases matching TRBD2. Germline CDR1 and CDR2: SGHRS and YFSETQ. The CDR3 sequence is 16 residues long. V was clipped by 4 bases and J by 0 bases; unmatched bases: 4. The CDR3 DNA is TGCGCCAGCAGCCAAGGACTAGCGGGGAACCAAGAGACCCAGTACTTC. Its protein product is CASSQGLAGNQETQYF.

CDR3 amino acids: CASSSGTSGGRDTQYF. CDR3 DNA sequence: TGTGCCAGCAGCTCCGGGACTAGCGGGGGGCGGGATACGCAGTATTTT. The gene calls are TRBV7-9 and TRBJ2-3; 15 bases are shared with TRBD2. Trimming took 4 bases from V and 6 from J; bases not matched to a gene: 5. There are 16 residues in the CDR3. Germline CDR1 is SEHNR and CDR2 is FQNEAQ (reference sequence).

The CDR3 bases are TGCGCCAGCAGCCAAGAAGAGGGACTTGGGGCCACAGATACGCAGTATTTT. Translating it yields CASSQEEGLGATDTQYF. The chain combines TRBV4-1 with TRBJ2-3, with D tentatively TRBD2 (6 bases). The CDR3 runs to 17 residues. V shed 0 bases and J shed 2 bases, with 15 bases lying between them. CDR1 and CDR2 from the germline V gene are MGHRA and YSYEKL.

The J gene is TRBJ2-7, the V gene TRBV18; TRBD2 aligns across 8 bases. This CDR3 region has 12 residues. Trimming removed 8 bases from V and 4 bases from J; junction bases left unmatched: 4. Per the germline V gene, CDR1 is KGHSH and CDR2 is LQKENI. DNA of the CDR3: TGTGCCAGCACTTCGGGGGGGTACGAGCAGTACTTC. Protein: CASTSGGYEQYF.

V gene TRBV4-3 combines with J gene TRBJ2-7; tentative D call: TRBD2 (5 bases). Per the germline V gene, CDR1 is LGHNA and CDR2 is YSLEER. The CDR3 covers 14 residues. V was clipped by 3 bases and J by 3 bases, with 12 bases between them. CDR3 sequence: CASSQSHGDYEQYF. CDR3 nucleotide sequence: TGCGCCAGCAGCCAGTCCCACGGGGACTACGAGCAGTACTTC.

This rearrangement joins TRBV14 to TRBJ2-7; weak D call: TRBD2 (5 bases). This CDR3 comprises 15 residues. Germline V gene lookup returns CDR1 SGHDN and CDR2 FVKESK. The ends were cut back, 3 bases at V and 0 bases at J, with 12 bases in the middle. This chain's CDR3 is CASSHGLSSSYEQYF. DNA for the CDR3: TGTGCCAGCAGCCACGGACTTTCGAGCTCCTACGAGCAGTACTTC.

The chain links TRBV7-9 to TRBJ1-1; possible D gene TRBD1, 6 bases. Germline CDR1 is SEHNR and CDR2 is FQNEAQ (reference sequence). Trimming took off 5 bases at V and 8 bases at J, with 21 bases between the two ends. This CDR3 has 15 residues. The CDR3 nucleotides are TGTGCCAGCAGCGCCCGACAGGCCACGGGCGGAGAAGCTTTCTTT. Its translation is CASSARQATGGEAFF.

The chain uses TRBV9 and TRBJ1-6, with 9 nucleotides matching TRBD1. The CDR3 spans 15 residues. Germline V gives CDR1 SGDLS, CDR2 YYNGEE. V shed 2 bases, J shed 7 bases, and the junction held 4 bases outside the gene matches. The CDR3 region has the DNA TGTGCCAGCAGCGTGGGACAGGGTGGAAATTCACCCCTCCACTTT. Translated, it gives CASSVGQGGNSPLHF. Full variable domain (missing parts from reference TRBV9 and TRBJ1-6): DSGVTQTPKHLITATGQRVTLRCSPRSGDLSVYWYQQSLDQGLQFLIQYYNGEERAKGNILERFSAQQFPDLHSELNLSSLELGDSALYFCASSVGQGGNSPLHFGNGTRLTVT.

The chain has TRBV4-1 and TRBJ2-5; D is perhaps TRBD2 (5 bases). Per germline, CDR1 MGHRA and CDR2 YSYEKL. Trimming took 0 bases from V and 1 from J, leaving 9 bases between them. This CDR3 region has 15 residues. CDR3 nucleotide sequence: TGCGCCAGCAGCCAAGATCGAAGCGGCCAAGAGACCCAGTACTTC. This translates into CASSQDRSGQETQYF.

The chain employs TRBV19 and TRBJ2-1, with TRBD2 matching over 9 bases. From germline, CDR1 is LNHDA and CDR2 SQIVND (reference sequence). This CDR3 is 15 amino acids long. The V segment lost 6 bases and the J segment 3 bases; nucleotides outside the gene matches: 6. The DNA of the CDR3 is TGTGCCAGTAGGACAAGCGGGGGGTTCTACAATGAGCAGTTCTTC. It is translated as CASRTSGGFYNEQFF.

V gene TRBV7-8 combines with J gene TRBJ2-2, with TRBD2 identical over 16 bases. Germline trimming cut 5 bases from V and 4 bases from J; bases unmatched to any gene: 7. This CDR3 has 18 residues. Germline V gives CDR1 SGHVS, CDR2 FQNEAQ. The DNA of the CDR3 is TGTGCCAGCAGCCCGGGACTAGCGGGGGGGCGAGGCACCGGGGAGCTGTTTTTT. Protein: CASSPGLAGGRGTGELFF.

The rearrangement links TRBV4-1 to TRBJ1-1; TRBD1 matches at 8 bases. V lost 0 bases to trimming and J lost 0 bases; unmatched junction nucleotides: 6. CDR1 MGHRA and CDR2 YSYEKL come from the germline V gene. CDR3 length: 17 residues. CDR3 bases: TGCGCCAGCAGCCAAGATAGGACAGGGCCCATGAACACTGAAGCTTTCTTT. It is translated as CASSQDRTGPMNTEAFF.